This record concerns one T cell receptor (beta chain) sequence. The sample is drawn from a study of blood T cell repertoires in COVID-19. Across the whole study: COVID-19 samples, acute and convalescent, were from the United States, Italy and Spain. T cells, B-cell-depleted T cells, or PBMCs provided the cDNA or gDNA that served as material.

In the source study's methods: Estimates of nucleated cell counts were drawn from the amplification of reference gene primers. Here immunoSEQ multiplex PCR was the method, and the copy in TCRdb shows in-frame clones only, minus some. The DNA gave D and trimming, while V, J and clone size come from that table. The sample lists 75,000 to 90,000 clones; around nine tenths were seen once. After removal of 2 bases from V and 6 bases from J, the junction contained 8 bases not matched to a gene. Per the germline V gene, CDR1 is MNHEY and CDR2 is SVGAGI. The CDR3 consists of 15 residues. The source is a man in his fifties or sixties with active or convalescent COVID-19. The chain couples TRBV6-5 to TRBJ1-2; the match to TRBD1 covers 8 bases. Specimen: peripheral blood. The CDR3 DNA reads TGTGCCAGCAGTTACATGCAGGGGGCGAAGGATGGCTACACCTTC. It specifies CASSYMQGAKDGYTF.